The 19 T cell receptor beta chains in this list originate from one sample, sequenced in a study of T cell responses to AZD1222 COVID-19 vaccine (dated by TCRdb to the early 2020s). The library was obtained by the immunoSEQ multiplex PCR assay. TCRdb limited this immuneACCESS table to in-frame rearrangements with V and J called. A share of clones is missing; checked studies link under half to unresolved V genes, and the rest is unexplained. Within this sample are more than 150,000 clones, with 80% to 90% of them counted one time only. The top ten clones comprise under 3.5% of the sample. The time point label on this specimen signifies: baseline before first vaccination. The treatment or condition label, read with the paper, signifies: meningococcal conjugate vaccine given as trial control. The specimen was peripheral blood, collected on day 0 of MenACWY control vaccination. The receptors stem from an adult in good health.

The CDR3 region has the DNA TGTGCCAGCAGTTTAGGGATCAATTCACCCCTCCACTTT. Amino acid sequence: CASSLGINSPLHF. The V call is TRBV12-3 or TRBV12-4, the J call TRBJ1-6, with D uncertain. Trimming shortened V by 1 base and J by 7 bases, and 5 bases separated the two germline ends. The CDR3 length is 13 residues.

CDR3 protein: CASSEFGTSGNGANVLTF. CDR3 DNA sequence: TGCGCCAGCAGTGAGTTCGGGACTAGCGGGAACGGGGCCAACGTCCTGACTTTC. The rearrangement uses TRBV10-2 and TRBJ2-6, with 13 bases lining up with TRBD2. CDR3 length: 18 amino acids. V was pared by 1 base and J by 4 bases, with 4 bases of the junction left unmatched. Per the germline V gene, CDR1 is WSHSY and CDR2 is SAAADI.

V gene TRBV5-4 combines with J gene TRBJ2-7; no firm D call. V dropped 0 bases and J dropped 1 base, with 8 bases sitting between them. Germline V gene sequence: CDR1 SGHNT, CDR2 YYREEE (reference sequence). The length of the CDR3 is 14 residues. The CDR3 sequence is CASSLDAFSYEQYF. CDR3 sequence (DNA): TGTGCCAGCAGCTTGGATGCCTTTTCCTACGAGCAGTACTTC.

This chain links TRBV11-2 with TRBJ2-1; 8 bases fit TRBD1. The CDR3 runs 15 residues. Germline V CDR1 and CDR2: SGHAT, FQNNGV. With 3 bases clipped from V and 10 bases from J, the junction kept 11 bases outside the gene matches. As DNA, the CDR3 is TGTGCCAGCAGCTTGAAAGGGGCAGGGGGCCGGGAGCAGTTCTTC. It yields the protein CASSLKGAGGREQFF. Combining the CDR3 with reference TRBV11-2 and TRBJ2-1 gives the whole variable domain EAGVAQSPRYKIIEKRQSVAFWCNPISGHATLYWYQQILGQGPKLLIQFQNNGVVDDSQLPKDRFSAERLKGVDSTLKIQPAKLEDSAVYLCASSLKGAGGREQFFGPGTRLTVL.

Here the CDR3 reads CAWGGLTSTDTQYF. CDR3 nucleotides: TGTGCCTGGGGGGGACTGACTAGCACAGATACGCAGTATTTT. The gene calls are TRBV30 and TRBJ2-3; TRBD2 is a possible D gene (6 bases). CDR3 length: 14 amino acids. V was cut by 5 bases and J by 0 bases, with 12 bases left in between. CDR1 is GTSNPN, CDR2 SVGIG, per germline (reference sequence).

This chain uses TRBV25-1 with TRBJ1-3; possible D gene TRBD1, 5 bases. Trimming stripped 4 bases from V and 2 bases from J, with 6 bases between. CDR3 size: 13 residues. The germline V gene has CDR1 MGHDK and CDR2 SYGVNS. The DNA of the CDR3 is TGTGCCAGCAGTGCGGGGGCTGGAAACACCATATATTTT. Protein sequence: CASSAGAGNTIYF.

This chain connects TRBV9 to TRBJ1-5; 10 nucleotides line up with TRBD1. Germline V gives CDR1 SGDLS, CDR2 YYNGEE. The trim removed 4 bases at V and 6 bases at J, leaving 16 bases unmatched. The CDR3 covers 18 residues. The CDR3 DNA reads TGTGCCAGCAGCCTTCAAGGCCGGACAGGGGGGATGTTTCAGCCCCAGCATTTT. It is translated as CASSLQGRTGGMFQPQHF.

This clone was picked up one time. The chain recombines TRBV7-2 with TRBJ1-3; D is perhaps TRBD1 (6 bases). V was pared by 5 bases and J by 0 bases, with 11 bases between. The germline V gene encodes CDR1 SGHTA and CDR2 FQGNSA. The CDR3 spans 15 residues. CDR3 DNA: TGTGCCAGCAGCGTGGACAGTAGCTCTGGAAACACCATATATTTT. Protein product: CASSVDSSSGNTIYF.

A single count supports this clone. The chain has TRBV6-5 and TRBJ1-3; tentative D call: TRBD1 (6 bases). Per the germline V gene, CDR1 is MNHEY and CDR2 is SVGAGI. V lost 10 bases, J lost 3 bases, and 13 bases lay in between. The CDR3 length is 13 residues. CDR3 in DNA: TGTGCCACGGGGGGGGCTTTTGGAAACACCATATATTTT. Its protein is CATGGAFGNTIYF.

This clone came up a few times. This rearrangement joins TRBV6-5 to TRBJ2-1; 9 bases agree with TRBD2. Germline V gives CDR1 MNHEY, CDR2 SVGAGI. The CDR3 has 15 amino acids. Germline trimming cut 2 bases from V and 8 bases from J; bases unmatched to any gene: 7. As DNA, the CDR3 is TGTGCCAGCAGTTACGGCCCTAGCGGGGTGGATGAGCAGTTCTTC. It codes for CASSYGPSGVDEQFF.

V is TRBV16 and J is TRBJ2-7, with a weak D call TRBD2 (5 bases). The CDR3 runs 14 residues. Trimming took off 3 bases at V and 3 bases at J, with 12 bases between the two ends. Germline V gives CDR1 KGHSY, CDR2 FQNENV. In DNA, the CDR3 is TGTGCCAGCAGCCAGCGGGCAGAGGACTACGAGCAGTACTTC. It yields the protein CASSQRAEDYEQYF.

The chain joins TRBV7-9 to TRBJ1-1; D uncertain. This CDR3 is 12 amino acids long. V lost 2 bases and J 3 bases, leaving 4 bases between the germline ends. Germline V gene lookup returns CDR1 SEHNR and CDR2 FQNEAQ (reference sequence). CDR3 sequence: CASSLRDTEAFF. CDR3 nucleotide sequence: TGTGCCAGCAGCTTACGTGACACTGAAGCTTTCTTT.

This sequence joins TRBV6-5 and TRBJ1-2, with D perhaps TRBD1 (6 bases). Germline CDR1 reads MNHEY; CDR2 reads SVGAGI. The V and J ends lost 4 bases and 8 bases respectively, with 17 bases between them. The CDR3 is 14 residues long. The CDR3 protein is CASSWVGGQPGYTF. The CDR3 nucleotides are TGTGCCAGCAGTTGGGTGGGCGGACAGCCGGGCTACACCTTC.

The V and J genes are TRBV2 and TRBJ2-7; TRBD2 matches at 12 bases. The CDR3 extends over 19 amino acids. Germline V CDR1 and CDR2: SNHLY, FYNNEI. The trim removed 6 bases at V and 1 base at J, leaving 16 bases unmatched. This chain's CDR3 is CASSPFTQLAGGGSYEQYF. As DNA, the CDR3 is TGTGCCAGCAGCCCCTTCACCCAACTAGCGGGGGGAGGGTCCTACGAGCAGTACTTC.

This clone was found once. This rearrangement joins TRBV28 to TRBJ2-7; 8 bases fit TRBD1. J lost 4 bases, V lost 5 bases, and 10 bases had no gene match. The length of the CDR3 is 15 residues. Germline V CDR1 and CDR2: MDHEN, SYDVKM. Here the CDR3 reads CASSRRQGAAYEQYF. CDR3 coding DNA: TGTGCCAGCAGTCGCCGCCAGGGGGCCGCGTACGAGCAGTACTTC.

This chain connects TRBV6-5 to TRBJ1-3, with 7 bases matching TRBD1. This CDR3 is built from 15 residues. The germline V gene encodes CDR1 MNHEY and CDR2 SVGAGI. V trimming: 4 bases; J trimming: 2 bases; junction bases outside the gene matches: 5. CDR3 coding DNA: TGTGCCAGCAGTTCCGGACAGGCGACTGGAAACACCATATATTTT. Protein sequence: CASSSGQATGNTIYF.

V is TRBV4-1 and J is TRBJ2-3, with 9 nucleotides matching TRBD1. The CDR3 covers 16 residues. V trimming: 5 bases; J trimming: 2 bases; junction bases outside the gene matches: 8. Germline loops: CDR1 MGHRA, CDR2 YSYEKL. The CDR3 DNA reads TGCGCCAGCAGCATTGGACAGGGGAGTGTCACAGATACGCAGTATTTT. This encodes CASSIGQGSVTDTQYF.

The chain joins TRBV19 to TRBJ2-7; 14 nucleotides align to TRBD2. This CDR3 region has 18 residues. V dropped 5 bases and J dropped 3; count of bases not matched to a gene: 12. CDR1 is LNHDA and CDR2 is SQIVND in the germline V gene (reference sequence). Written as DNA, the CDR3 is TGTGCCAGTAGTTTACGACTAGCGGGGGGGCCTAATCACTACGAGCAGTACTTC. Amino acid sequence: CASSLRLAGGPNHYEQYF.

J is TRBJ1-3 and V is TRBV4-3; the match to TRBD1 covers 8 bases. CDR1 LGHNA and CDR2 YSLEER come from the germline V gene. Trimming at V came to 0 bases and at J to 2 bases, leaving 12 bases not matched to a gene. The CDR3 sequence is 19 residues long. Here the CDR3 DNA reads TGCGCCAGCAGCCAAGATTCCCGGGCCAGGGGGCCTCCTGGAAACACCATATATTTT. This sequence encodes CASSQDSRARGPPGNTIYF.